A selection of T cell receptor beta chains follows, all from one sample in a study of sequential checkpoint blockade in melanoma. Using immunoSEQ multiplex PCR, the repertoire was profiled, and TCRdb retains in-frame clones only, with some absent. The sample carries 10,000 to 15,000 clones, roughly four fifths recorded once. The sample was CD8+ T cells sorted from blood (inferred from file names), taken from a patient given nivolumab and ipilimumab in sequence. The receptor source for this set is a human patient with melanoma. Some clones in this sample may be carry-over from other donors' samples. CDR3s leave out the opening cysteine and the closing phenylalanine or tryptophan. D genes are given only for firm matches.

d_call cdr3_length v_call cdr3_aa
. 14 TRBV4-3 ASSQDSAGLSYEQY
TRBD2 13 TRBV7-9 ASREASGESDTQY
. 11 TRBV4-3 ASSQDEAYEQY
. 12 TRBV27 ASSFGRSNQPQH
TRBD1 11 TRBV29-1 SARTGANYGYT
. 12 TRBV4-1 ASSQQFSSYEQY
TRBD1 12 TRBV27 TSNRQGAFNEQF
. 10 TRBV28 ATRQSNTEAF
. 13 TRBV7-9 ASSPTGSMKETQY
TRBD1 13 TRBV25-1 ASSGQGPLNTEAF
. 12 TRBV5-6 ASSGPGLTDTQY
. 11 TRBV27 ASMGGTNQPQH
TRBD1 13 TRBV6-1 ASRLGTALFYEQY
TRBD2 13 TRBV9 ASSVGGGLPDTQY
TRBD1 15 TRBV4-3 ASSQDSFTGGRQPQH
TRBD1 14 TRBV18 ASSPRGQGASYEQY
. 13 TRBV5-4 ASSSPSGGIYEQY
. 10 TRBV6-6 ASSSGGREQF
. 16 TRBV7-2 ASSLARTMSSYNSPLH
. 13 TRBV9 ASSPGAGATYEQY
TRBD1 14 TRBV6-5 ASSFGYRGLNTEAF
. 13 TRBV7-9 ASSQERRTQETQY
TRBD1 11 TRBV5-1 ASSFQGAYEQY
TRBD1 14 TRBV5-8 ASSWIIRGDDTEAF
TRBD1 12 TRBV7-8 ASSPRQGGTEAF
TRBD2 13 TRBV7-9 ASSNLAGGPETQY
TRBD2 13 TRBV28 ASSFLAGYSYEQY
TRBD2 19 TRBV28 ASRAAWTSGGGGRAKNIQY
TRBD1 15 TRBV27 ASSLRAGQGYQETQY
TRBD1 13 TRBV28 ASSPGQGNTGELF
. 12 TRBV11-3 ASSLFGSGETQY
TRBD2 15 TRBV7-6 ASSPSREGLAKNIQY
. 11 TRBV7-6 ASSLGAFGTQY
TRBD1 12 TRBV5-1 ASSLGAETGVYT
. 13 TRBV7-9 ASSLVGGMNTEAF
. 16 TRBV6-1 ASSEDRGWSSYNSPLH
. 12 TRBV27 ASSEAYSNQPQH
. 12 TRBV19 ASSSGGNTGELF
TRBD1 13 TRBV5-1 ASSLAGDRATEAF
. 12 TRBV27 ASRKAGGVEPQH
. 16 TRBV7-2 ASSQIPEEIGGNQPQH
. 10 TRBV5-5 ASSLAPGGYT
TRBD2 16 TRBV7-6 ASSLGWTSGGARETQY